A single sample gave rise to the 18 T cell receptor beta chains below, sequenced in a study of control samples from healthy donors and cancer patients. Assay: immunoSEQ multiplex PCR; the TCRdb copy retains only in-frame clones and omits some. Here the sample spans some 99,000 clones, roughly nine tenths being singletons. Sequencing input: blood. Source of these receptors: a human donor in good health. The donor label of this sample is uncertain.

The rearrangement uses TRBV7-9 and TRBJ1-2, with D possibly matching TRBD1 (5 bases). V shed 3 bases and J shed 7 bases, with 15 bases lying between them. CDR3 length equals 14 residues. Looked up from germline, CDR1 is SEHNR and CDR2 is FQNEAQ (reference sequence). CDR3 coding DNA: TGTGCCAGCAGCTTGGCTGGGGGGGTGATTGGCTACACCTTC. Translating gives CASSLAGGVIGYTF.

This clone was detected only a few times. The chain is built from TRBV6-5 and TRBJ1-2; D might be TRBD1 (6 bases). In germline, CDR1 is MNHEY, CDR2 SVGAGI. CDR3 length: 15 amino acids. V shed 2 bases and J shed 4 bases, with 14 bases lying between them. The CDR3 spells CASSYGTRDGYGYTF. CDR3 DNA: TGTGCCAGCAGTTACGGGACAAGGGATGGCTATGGCTACACCTTC.

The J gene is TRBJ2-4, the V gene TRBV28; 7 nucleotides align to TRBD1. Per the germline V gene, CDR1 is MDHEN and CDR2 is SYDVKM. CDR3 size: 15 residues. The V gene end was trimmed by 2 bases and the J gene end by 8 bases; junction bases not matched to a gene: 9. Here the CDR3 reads CASSLDRQGRDIQYF. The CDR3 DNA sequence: TGTGCCAGCAGTTTAGACCGACAGGGTAGGGACATTCAGTACTTC.

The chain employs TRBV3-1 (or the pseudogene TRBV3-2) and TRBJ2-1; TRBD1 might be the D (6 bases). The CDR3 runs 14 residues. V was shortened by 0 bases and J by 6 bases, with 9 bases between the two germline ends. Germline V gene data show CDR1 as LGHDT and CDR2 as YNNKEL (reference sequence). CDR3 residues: CASSQDQGSNEQFF. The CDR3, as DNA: TGTGCCAGCAGCCAAGATCAGGGGAGCAATGAGCAGTTCTTC.

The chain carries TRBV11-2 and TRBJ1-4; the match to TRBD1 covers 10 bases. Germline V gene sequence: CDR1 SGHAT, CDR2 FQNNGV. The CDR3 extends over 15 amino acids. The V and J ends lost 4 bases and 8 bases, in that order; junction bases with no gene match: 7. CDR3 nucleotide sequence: TGTGCCAGCAGCTCAGCGACAGGGGGCCGGGAAAAACTGTTTTTT. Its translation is CASSSATGGREKLFF. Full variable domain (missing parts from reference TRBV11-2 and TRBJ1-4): EAGVAQSPRYKIIEKRQSVAFWCNPISGHATLYWYQQILGQGPKLLIQFQNNGVVDDSQLPKDRFSAERLKGVDSTLKIQPAKLEDSAVYLCASSSATGGREKLFFGSGTQLSVL.

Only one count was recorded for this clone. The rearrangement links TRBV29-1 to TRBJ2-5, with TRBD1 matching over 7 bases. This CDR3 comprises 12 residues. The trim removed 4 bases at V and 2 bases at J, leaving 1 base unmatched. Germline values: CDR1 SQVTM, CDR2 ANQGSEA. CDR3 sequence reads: CSVGGQQETQYF. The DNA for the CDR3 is TGCAGCGTTGGGGGACAGCAAGAGACCCAGTACTTC.

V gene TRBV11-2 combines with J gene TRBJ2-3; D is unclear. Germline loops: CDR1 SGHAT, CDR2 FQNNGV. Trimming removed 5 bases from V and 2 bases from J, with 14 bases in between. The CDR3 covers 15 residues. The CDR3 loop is CASSPTAVYTDTQYF. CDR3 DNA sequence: TGTGCCAGCAGCCCAACGGCGGTTTACACAGATACGCAGTATTTT.

CDR3 loop: CASSSTLTAYNSPLHF. CDR3 nucleotide sequence: TGTGCCAGCAGTTCTACACTGACAGCCTATAATTCACCCCTCCACTTT. V usage is TRBV27 and J usage is TRBJ1-6; possible D gene TRBD1, 5 bases. Germline assignment: CDR1 MNHEY and CDR2 SMNVEV (reference sequence). Trimming took off 4 bases at V and 2 bases at J, with 12 bases between the two ends. This CDR3 is built from 16 residues.

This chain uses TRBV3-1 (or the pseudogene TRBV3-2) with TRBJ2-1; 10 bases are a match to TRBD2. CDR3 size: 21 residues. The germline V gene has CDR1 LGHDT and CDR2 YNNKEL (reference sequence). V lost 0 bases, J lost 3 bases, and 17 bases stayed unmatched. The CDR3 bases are TGTGCCAGCAGCCAAGAGTGGGATTTTTCGGAAGCGGGGGGGCTCTACAATGAGCAGTTCTTC. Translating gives CASSQEWDFSEAGGLYNEQFF.

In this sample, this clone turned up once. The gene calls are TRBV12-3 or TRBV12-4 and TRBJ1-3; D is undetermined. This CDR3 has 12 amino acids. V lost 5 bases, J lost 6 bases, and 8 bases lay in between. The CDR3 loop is CASSEKKNTIYF. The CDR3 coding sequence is TGTGCCAGCAGTGAAAAGAAAAACACCATATATTTT.

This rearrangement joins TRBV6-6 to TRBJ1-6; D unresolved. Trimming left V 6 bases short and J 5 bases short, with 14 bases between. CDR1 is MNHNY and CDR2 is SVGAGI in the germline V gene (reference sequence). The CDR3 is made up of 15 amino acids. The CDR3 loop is CASRVADRNNSPLHF. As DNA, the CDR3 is TGTGCCAGCAGGGTGGCGGACCGGAATAATTCACCCCTCCACTTT.

The CDR3 protein is CASSLKGGALGPQHF. DNA for the CDR3: TGTGCCAGCAGCTTGAAGGGGGGGGCTTTGGGGCCCCAGCATTTT. This chain uses TRBV5-6 with TRBJ1-5; D is perhaps TRBD1 (6 bases). CDR1 and CDR2 (germline): SGHDT, YYEEEE. V lost 1 base and J lost 9, with 17 bases in between. The CDR3 sequence is 15 residues long.

The DNA for the CDR3 is TGTGCCAGCAGCCAAGTCCGGGGAACTAACTATGGCTACACCTTC. Residues: CASSQVRGTNYGYTF. This rearrangement joins TRBV14 to TRBJ1-2; unclear D gene. From germline, CDR1 is SGHDN and CDR2 FVKESK. CDR3 length: 15 residues. Trimming pared 1 base from V and 0 bases from J, leaving 9 bases between.

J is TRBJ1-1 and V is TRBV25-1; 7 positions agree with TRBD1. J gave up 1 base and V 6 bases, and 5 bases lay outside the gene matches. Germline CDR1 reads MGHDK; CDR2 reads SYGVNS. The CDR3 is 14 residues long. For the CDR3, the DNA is TGTGCCAGCAGCCCACAGGGGAAGAACACTGAAGCTTTCTTT. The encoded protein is CASSPQGKNTEAFF.

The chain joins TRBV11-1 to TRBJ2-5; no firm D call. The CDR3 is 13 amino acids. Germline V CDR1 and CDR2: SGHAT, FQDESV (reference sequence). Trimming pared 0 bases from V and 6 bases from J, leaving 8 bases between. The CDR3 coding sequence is TGTGCCAGCAGCTTAGCCTCCCTCCAGACCCAGTACTTC. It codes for CASSLASLQTQYF.

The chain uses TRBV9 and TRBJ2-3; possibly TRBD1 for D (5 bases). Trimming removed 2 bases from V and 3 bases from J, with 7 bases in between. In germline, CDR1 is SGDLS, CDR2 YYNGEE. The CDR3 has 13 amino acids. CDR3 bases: TGTGCCAGCAGCGTCAAGGGGACAGATACGCAGTATTTT. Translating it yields CASSVKGTDTQYF.

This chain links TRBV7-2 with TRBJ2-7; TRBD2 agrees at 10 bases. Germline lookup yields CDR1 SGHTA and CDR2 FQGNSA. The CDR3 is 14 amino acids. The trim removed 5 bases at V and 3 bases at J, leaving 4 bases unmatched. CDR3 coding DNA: TGTGCCAGCAGCAAGGGACTAGCGAACTACGAGCAGTACTTC. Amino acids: CASSKGLANYEQYF.

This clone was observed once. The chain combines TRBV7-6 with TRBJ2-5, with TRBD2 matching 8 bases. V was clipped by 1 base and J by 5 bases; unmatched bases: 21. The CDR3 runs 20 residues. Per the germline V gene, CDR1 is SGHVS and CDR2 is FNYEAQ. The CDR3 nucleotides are TGTGCCAGCAGCTTAGATGCGGGGGGCCCGAGACTAGCGACTAGGGAGACCCAGTACTTC. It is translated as CASSLDAGGPRLATRETQYF.